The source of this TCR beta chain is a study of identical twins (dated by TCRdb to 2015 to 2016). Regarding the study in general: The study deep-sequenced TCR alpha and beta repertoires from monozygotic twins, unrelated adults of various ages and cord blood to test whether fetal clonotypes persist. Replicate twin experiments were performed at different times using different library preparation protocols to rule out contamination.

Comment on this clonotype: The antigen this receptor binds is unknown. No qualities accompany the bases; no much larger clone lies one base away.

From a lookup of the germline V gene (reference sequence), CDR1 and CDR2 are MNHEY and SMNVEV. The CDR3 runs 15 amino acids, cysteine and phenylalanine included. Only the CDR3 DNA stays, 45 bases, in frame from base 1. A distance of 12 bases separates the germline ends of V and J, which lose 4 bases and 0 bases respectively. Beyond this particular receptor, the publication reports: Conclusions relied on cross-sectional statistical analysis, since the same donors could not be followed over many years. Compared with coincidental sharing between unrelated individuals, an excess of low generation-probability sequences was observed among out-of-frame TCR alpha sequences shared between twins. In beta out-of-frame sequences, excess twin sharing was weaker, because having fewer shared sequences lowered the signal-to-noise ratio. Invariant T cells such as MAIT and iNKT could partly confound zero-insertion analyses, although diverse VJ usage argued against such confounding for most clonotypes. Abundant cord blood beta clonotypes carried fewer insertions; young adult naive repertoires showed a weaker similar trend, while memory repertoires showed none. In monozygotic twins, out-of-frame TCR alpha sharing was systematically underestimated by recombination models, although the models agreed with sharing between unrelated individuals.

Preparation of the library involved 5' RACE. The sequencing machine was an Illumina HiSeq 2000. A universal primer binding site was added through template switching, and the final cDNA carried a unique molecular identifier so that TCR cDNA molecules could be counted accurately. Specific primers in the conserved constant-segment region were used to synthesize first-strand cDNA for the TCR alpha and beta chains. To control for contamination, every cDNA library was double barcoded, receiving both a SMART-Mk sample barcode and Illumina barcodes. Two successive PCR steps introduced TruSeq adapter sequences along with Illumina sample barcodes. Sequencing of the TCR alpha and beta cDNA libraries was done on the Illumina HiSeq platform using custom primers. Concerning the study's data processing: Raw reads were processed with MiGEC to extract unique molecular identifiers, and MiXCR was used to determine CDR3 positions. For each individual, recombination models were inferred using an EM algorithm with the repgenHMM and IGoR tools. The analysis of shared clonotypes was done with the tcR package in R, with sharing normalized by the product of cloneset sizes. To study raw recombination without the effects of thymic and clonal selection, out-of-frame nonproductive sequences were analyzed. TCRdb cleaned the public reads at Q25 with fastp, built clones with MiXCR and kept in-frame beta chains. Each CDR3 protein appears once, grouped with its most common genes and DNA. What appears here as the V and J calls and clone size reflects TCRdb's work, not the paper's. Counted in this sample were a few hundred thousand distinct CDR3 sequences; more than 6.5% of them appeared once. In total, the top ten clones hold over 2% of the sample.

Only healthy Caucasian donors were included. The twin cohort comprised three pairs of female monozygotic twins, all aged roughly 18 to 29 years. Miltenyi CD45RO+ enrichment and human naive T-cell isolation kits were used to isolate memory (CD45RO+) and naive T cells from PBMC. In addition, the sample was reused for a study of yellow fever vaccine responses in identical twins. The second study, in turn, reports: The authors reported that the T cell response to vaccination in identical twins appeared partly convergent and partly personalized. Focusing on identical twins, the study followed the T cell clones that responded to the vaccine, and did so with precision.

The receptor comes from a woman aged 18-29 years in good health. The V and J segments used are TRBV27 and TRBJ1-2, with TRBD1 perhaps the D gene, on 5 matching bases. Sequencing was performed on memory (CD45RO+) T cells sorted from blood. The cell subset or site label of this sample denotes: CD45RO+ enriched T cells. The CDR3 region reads CASSSPTAANYGYTF. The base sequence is TGTGCCAGCAGTTCTCCGACAGCCGCTAACTATGGCTACACCTTC.